The rows below give T cell receptor beta chains drawn from one sample of a study of naive and memory T cell subsets. MiXCR, applied by TCRdb to the UMI-ligation and nested PCR reads, yields one record per CDR3 protein. The table lists approximately 150,000 distinct CDR3 sequences, roughly 22% of them singletons, with over 0.09% in the top ten. The material sequenced was naive CD4+ T cells from blood. Every receptor here comes from a human donor in good health. CDR3s leave out the opening cysteine and the closing phenylalanine or tryptophan. D genes are given only for firm matches.

D gene | J gene | V gene | CDR3 protein
NA | TRBJ1-5 | TRBV28 | ASSRLAGGTQPQH
NA | TRBJ2-2 | TRBV6-6 | ASVAYGGELF
NA | TRBJ2-4 | TRBV9 | ASSVGGRAKNIQY
NA | TRBJ2-3 | TRBV7-7 | ASSSSSASTDTQY
NA | TRBJ2-5 | TRBV24-1 | ATSDLVRDGETQY
NA | TRBJ2-1 | TRBV28 | ASMGPRGHGNEQF
TRBD2 | TRBJ2-1 | TRBV20-1 | SASGTSSYNEQF
TRBD1 | TRBJ2-1 | TRBV18 | ASSPQTGGLYNEQF
TRBD2 | TRBJ2-7 | TRBV5-1 | ASSAGLAGPPSYEQY
NA | TRBJ2-3 | TRBV7-2 | ASSLGGGWITDTQY
NA | TRBJ1-2 | TRBV28 | ASSPLTGPGYT
NA | TRBJ2-5 | TRBV12-3/TRBV12-4 | ASSLADWRKETQY
NA | TRBJ1-1 | TRBV6-5 | ASSYSRTATNTEAF
TRBD2 | TRBJ2-3 | TRBV27 | ASKSGRAVDTQY
TRBD2 | TRBJ2-3 | TRBV5-1 | ASSPGLAGGPSTDTQY
TRBD2 | TRBJ2-3 | TRBV6-7 | ASSTRLAGGLKVPDTQY
NA | TRBJ2-7 | TRBV28 | ASMPGTHEQY
NA | TRBJ2-5 | TRBV15 | ATSRDRGLETEETQY
NA | TRBJ2-1 | TRBV6-1 | ASRSLADYNEQF
TRBD2 | TRBJ2-7 | TRBV5-5 | ASTVGGTLSSYEQY
NA | TRBJ2-7 | TRBV20-1 | SVGRDSLYEQY
NA | TRBJ2-3 | TRBV20-1 | SARVGADTQY
NA | TRBJ1-6 | TRBV28 | ASRMRGYNSPLH
NA | TRBJ2-7 | TRBV29-1 | SVEGVGSPPGYEQY
NA | TRBJ2-2 | TRBV24-1 | ATSGGSDTGELF
NA | TRBJ2-1 | TRBV29-1 | SVGDEQF
NA | TRBJ2-5 | TRBV12-3/TRBV12-4 | ASSFPGAEETQY
TRBD2 | TRBJ2-1 | TRBV24-1 | ATSDLRSPGTSFHEQF
TRBD2 | TRBJ2-5 | TRBV12-3/TRBV12-4 | ASSLVLAGNVETQY
NA | TRBJ2-3 | TRBV25-1 | ASSDRALGTQY
NA | TRBJ1-2 | TRBV6-5 | ASSYAGRRGYT
NA | TRBJ2-4 | TRBV11-2 | ASSLTTAAKNIQY
NA | TRBJ1-2 | TRBV28 | ASSLSGFGYT
TRBD1 | TRBJ2-4 | TRBV3-1 | ASSQRTGDLAKNIQY
NA | TRBJ2-7 | TRBV4-3 | ASIGGRSYEQY
TRBD1 | TRBJ2-1 | TRBV5-4 | ASSLAGRGSGSEQF
TRBD1 | TRBJ2-3 | TRBV7-9 | ASSYGTGRDTQY
NA | TRBJ2-3 | TRBV28 | ASSLTGPYTQY
NA | TRBJ1-2 | TRBV7-2 | ASSLAPRTPDGYT
TRBD2 | TRBJ2-1 | TRBV28 | ASSLFLAGGGGEQF
NA | TRBJ1-2 | TRBV7-9 | ASRAGQNYGYT
TRBD2 | TRBJ2-3 | TRBV29-1 | SVITSSGSADTQY
NA | TRBJ1-5 | TRBV2 | ASSDDSSSNQPQH
NA | TRBJ2-5 | TRBV23-1 | ASSPSRTEETQY
NA | TRBJ2-5 | TRBV20-1 | SARRETQY
TRBD1 | TRBJ1-1 | TRBV12-3/TRBV12-4 | ASSRRTGRRNTEAF
NA | TRBJ1-2 | TRBV29-1 | SVATGDYGYT
NA | TRBJ2-7 | TRBV15 | ATSRDEREQY
NA | TRBJ1-1 | TRBV3-1 | ASSQKLNTEAF
NA | TRBJ1-2 | TRBV24-1 | ATSDPRQAADGYT
TRBD1 | TRBJ2-2 | TRBV6-6 | ASSYYIGTGTTGELF
NA | TRBJ2-1 | TRBV7-2 | ASSLDQRTNEQF